This passage covers 2 T cell receptor beta chains from one sample sequenced in a study of vaccination effects on CD4 cells after COVID-19. Generated by immunoSEQ multiplex PCR, the TCRdb table keeps only in-frame clones and is missing some. The table lists about 45,000 clones, around 66% of them singletons. Before sequencing, viral peptide pools were used by the ViraFEST assay to expand antigen-specific CD4+ T cells. Upon completion of about ten days in culture, CD4+ T cells were isolated. The person was diagnosed with PCR-confirmed SARS-CoV-2 infection between March and December 2020. For these receptors, no antigen is known. The starting material was CD4+ T cells from PBMCs cultured with a peptide pool, obtained before COVID-19 vaccination. The source is a human donor who had a prior SARS-CoV-2 infection.

The chain couples TRBV5-1 to TRBJ2-3, with 8 bases identical to TRBD1. V gave up 1 base and J gave up 0 bases; unmatched junction bases: 4. Germline V gene lookup returns CDR1 SGHRS and CDR2 YFSETQ. This CDR3 region has 16 residues. In nucleotides, the CDR3 is TGCGCCAGCAGCTTGTACGGGACAGGCAGCACAGATACGCAGTATTTT. Translated: CASSLYGTGSTDTQYF.

V gene TRBV2 combines with J gene TRBJ2-7, with D possibly being TRBD2 (6 bases). Germline V gives CDR1 SNHLY, CDR2 FYNNEI. The length of the CDR3 is 13 residues. Trimming removed 5 bases from V and 6 bases from J, with 14 bases in between. CDR3 residues: CASSKDGSGEQYF. For the CDR3, the DNA is TGTGCCAGCAGTAAGGACGGGAGTGGCGAGCAGTACTTC.